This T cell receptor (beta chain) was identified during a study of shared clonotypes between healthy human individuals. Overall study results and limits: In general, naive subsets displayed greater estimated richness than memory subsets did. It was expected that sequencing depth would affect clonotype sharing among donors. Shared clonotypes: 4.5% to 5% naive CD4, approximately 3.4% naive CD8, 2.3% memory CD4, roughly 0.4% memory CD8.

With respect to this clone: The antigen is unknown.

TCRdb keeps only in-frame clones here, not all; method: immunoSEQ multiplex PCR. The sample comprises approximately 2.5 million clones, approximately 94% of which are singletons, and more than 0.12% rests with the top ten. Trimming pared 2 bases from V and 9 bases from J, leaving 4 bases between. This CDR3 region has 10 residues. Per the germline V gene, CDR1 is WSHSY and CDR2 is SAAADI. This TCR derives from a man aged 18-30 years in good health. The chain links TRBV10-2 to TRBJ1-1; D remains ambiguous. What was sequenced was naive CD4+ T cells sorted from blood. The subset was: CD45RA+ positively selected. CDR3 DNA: TGCGCCAGCAGTGAGGGGCAAGCTTTCTTT. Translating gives CASSEGQAFF.